A selection of T cell receptor beta chains follows, all from one sample in a study of CD8 T cells in Susac syndrome. TCRdb independently ran MiXCR on the immunoSEQ multiplex PCR reads; one entry per CDR3 protein. The sample lists roughly 120,000 distinct CDR3 sequences; 85% to 95% were seen once. Specimen: CD8+ T cells from PBMCs. The receptors originated from a human donor with multiple sclerosis. Both conserved end residues are part of each CDR3. Each record gives: clone size, D gene, V gene, J gene, CDR3 DNA, CDR3 protein. D genes are given only for firm matches. The listing skips clone size in some rows; elsewhere it reads once, few, many or a size class.

size: .
D: .
V: TRBV29-1
J: TRBJ2-7
DNA: TGCAGCGTTGAAGTATACGGGACACATAGGGACTACGAGCAGTACTTC
CDR3: CSVEVYGTHRDYEQYF

size: .
D: .
V: TRBV7-9
J: TRBJ2-1
DNA: TGTGCCAGCAGCCCCCTCAAGGAGGGACACAGGGATGAGCAGTTCTTC
CDR3: CASSPLKEGHRDEQFF

size: .
D: TRBD1
V: TRBV6-1
J: TRBJ2-5
DNA: TGTGCCAGCAGTGACAGGGGGTACCAAGAGACCCAGTACTTC
CDR3: CASSDRGYQETQYF

size: .
D: TRBD1
V: TRBV7-9
J: TRBJ1-1
DNA: TGTGCCAGCAGCTTCCGGGACAGGGTCACTGAAGCTTTCTTT
CDR3: CASSFRDRVTEAFF

size: .
D: .
V: TRBV10-3
J: TRBJ1-5
DNA: TGTGCCATCAGTGAGTCAAACCGGGACTTTTCCTATCAGCCCCAGCATTTT
CDR3: CAISESNRDFSYQPQHF

size: .
D: .
V: TRBV27
J: TRBJ2-5
DNA: TGTGCCAGCAGTTTTGGGCACGAAGAGACCCAGTACTTC
CDR3: CASSFGHEETQYF

size: once
D: .
V: TRBV12-3/TRBV12-4
J: TRBJ2-3
DNA: TGTGCCAGCAGTTTGGAAGGGGGCACAGATACGCAGTATTTT
CDR3: CASSLEGGTDTQYF

size: .
D: .
V: TRBV19
J: TRBJ2-2
DNA: TGTGCCAGTAATGTTGGGGGGCCCACCGGGGAGCTGTTTTTT
CDR3: CASNVGGPTGELFF

size: once
D: TRBD2
V: TRBV11-2
J: TRBJ2-7
DNA: TGTGCCAGCAGCGTACGGACTAGCGGGGGGACCCGCTCCTACGAGCAGTACTTC
CDR3: CASSVRTSGGTRSYEQYF

size: .
D: TRBD1
V: TRBV7-9
J: TRBJ1-4
DNA: TGTGCCAGCAGCTCCTCCGGGACAGGGGGCGCAGAACTGTTTTTT
CDR3: CASSSSGTGGAELFF

size: .
D: .
V: TRBV18
J: TRBJ2-3
DNA: TGTGCCAGCTCACCGCCACGTAGCACAGATACGCAGTATTTT
CDR3: CASSPPRSTDTQYF

size: .
D: TRBD1
V: TRBV5-1
J: TRBJ1-1
DNA: TGCGCCAGGCTTCCGGGACAGGGGGCCACTGAAGCTTTCTTT
CDR3: CARLPGQGATEAFF

size: .
D: TRBD1
V: TRBV6-5
J: TRBJ2-5
DNA: TGTGCCAGCAGTACGACAGGGGAAGAGACCCAGTACTTC
CDR3: CASSTTGEETQYF

size: .
D: TRBD2
V: TRBV15
J: TRBJ2-3
DNA: TGTGCCACCAGCAGAGATTGGGCGGGAGCCACAGATACGCAGTATTTT
CDR3: CATSRDWAGATDTQYF

size: .
D: .
V: TRBV7-2
J: TRBJ2-4
DNA: TGTGCCAGCAGCTGGGGGGGGCCCAAAAACATTCAGTACTTC
CDR3: CASSWGGPKNIQYF

size: .
D: .
V: TRBV30
J: TRBJ2-4
DNA: TGTGCCTGGACTCACAGGGTTGGGGCCAAAAACATTCAGTACTTC
CDR3: CAWTHRVGAKNIQYF

size: .
D: .
V: TRBV19
J: TRBJ1-6
DNA: TGTGCCAGTACCTCACTCTCTGGGGGGTCGCGTAATTCACCCCTCCACTTT
CDR3: CASTSLSGGSRNSPLHF

size: .
D: .
V: TRBV6-6
J: TRBJ1-4
DNA: TGTGCCAGCAGTTACTCGACCCGGGCCCATAATGAAAAACTGTTTTTT
CDR3: CASSYSTRAHNEKLFF

size: once
D: .
V: TRBV9
J: TRBJ2-1
DNA: TGTGCCAGTACAGGGGGGGATTTAACCTACAATGAGCAGTTCTTC
CDR3: CASTGGDLTYNEQFF

size: once
D: .
V: TRBV6-5
J: TRBJ1-1
DNA: TGTGCCAGCAGTTACTCGAATGGGTGGAGAACTGAAGCTTTCTTT
CDR3: CASSYSNGWRTEAFF

size: .
D: .
V: TRBV6-5
J: TRBJ2-5
DNA: TGTGCCAGCAGTTACGGCCCACATGTCCCGGAGACCCAGTACTTC
CDR3: CASSYGPHVPETQYF

size: .
D: TRBD2
V: TRBV5-4
J: TRBJ2-1
DNA: TGTGCCAGCATAGGGACTAGCGGGGCTTACAATGAGCAGTTCTTC
CDR3: CASIGTSGAYNEQFF

size: .
D: TRBD2
V: TRBV20-1
J: TRBJ2-2
DNA: TGCAGTGCCCCGGGGGGGGGTAACACCGGGGAGCTGTTTTTT
CDR3: CSAPGGGNTGELFF

size: .
D: .
V: TRBV28
J: TRBJ2-5
DNA: TGTGCCAGCACCATGGGGTTTCCTGAGACCCAGTACTTC
CDR3: CASTMGFPETQYF

size: .
D: .
V: TRBV3-1
J: TRBJ2-2
DNA: TGTGCCAGCAGCCACCCATACAGGGAGGCGGACACCGGGGAGCTGTTTTTT
CDR3: CASSHPYREADTGELFF

size: .
D: TRBD1
V: TRBV12-5
J: TRBJ1-1
DNA: TGTGCTAGTGTTTTGGTTCGGACAGGGGAGTACAGTGAAACTGAAGCTTTCTTT
CDR3: CASVLVRTGEYSETEAFF

size: .
D: .
V: TRBV21-1
J: TRBJ1-5
DNA: TGTGCCAGCAGCGCCTTCGACAGAGTCAATCAGCCCCAGCATTTT
CDR3: CASSAFDRVNQPQHF

size: .
D: .
V: TRBV5-1
J: TRBJ1-2
DNA: TGCGCCAGCAGCTTGGCCCCGGAGAGTTACTATGGCTACACCTTC
CDR3: CASSLAPESYYGYTF

size: .
D: TRBD2
V: TRBV20-1
J: TRBJ2-4
DNA: TGCAGTGCTAGAGATCCGGATAGCGGGATGCGGAGCATTCAGTACTTC
CDR3: CSARDPDSGMRSIQYF

size: .
D: .
V: TRBV7-9
J: TRBJ1-2
DNA: TGTGCCAGCAGTTTAGGGGATAACTATGGCTACACCTTC
CDR3: CASSLGDNYGYTF

size: .
D: .
V: TRBV9
J: TRBJ1-4
DNA: TGTGCCAGCAGCGTGGCGGACGGGGGTAATGAAAAACTGTTTTTT
CDR3: CASSVADGGNEKLFF

size: .
D: .
V: TRBV7-8
J: TRBJ1-5
DNA: TGTGCCAGCAGCCTCGGGACACCTAATCAGCCCCAGCATTTT
CDR3: CASSLGTPNQPQHF

size: .
D: TRBD2
V: TRBV9
J: TRBJ2-7
DNA: TGTGCCAGCAGCGTCAGCGGGGGGACTAGCGAGCAGTACTTC
CDR3: CASSVSGGTSEQYF